The sequence of this T cell receptor beta chain was determined in a study of cytomegalovirus exposure and HLA in healthy donors. The J segment lost 7 bases and the V segment lost 10 bases, leaving 4 bases of the junction unmatched. CDR1 is SGHNT and CDR2 is YENEEA in the germline V gene. This CDR3 has 12 residues. The PCR ran on 60 Vbeta and 13 Jbeta primers. Sequencing was performed with immunoSEQ multiplex PCR; in TCRdb, only in-frame clones are kept and a portion is missing. Of some 150,000 clones listed, about 78% are singletons. The chain combines TRBV11-3 with TRBJ2-1; TRBD2 matches 10 bases. Sequenced input: PBMCs. The source is a man aged 45-60 years in good health and CMV-seropositive. The CDR3 nucleotides are TGTGCCACCCGGACTAGCGGAAATGAGCAGTTCTTC. It is translated as CATRTSGNEQFF.